A single sample gave rise to the 24 T cell receptor beta chains below, sequenced in a study of blood T cell repertoires in COVID-19. Using immunoSEQ multiplex PCR, the repertoire was profiled, and TCRdb retains in-frame clones only, with some absent. Found here are about 300,000 clones, around nine tenths of them singletons; the top ten hold 1.3%. Material: peripheral blood. The source of these receptors is a man in his 70s with acute or convalescent COVID-19.

This clone has only a few counts. V and J are TRBV4-1 and TRBJ1-2, with D unresolved. Deletions cut 1 base from V and 4 bases from J, with 10 bases between. The CDR3 totals 14 residues. Germline V lookup: CDR1 MGHRA, CDR2 YSYEKL. The CDR3 sequence is CASSQGNGLYGYTF. DNA for the CDR3: TGCGCCAGCAGCCAAGGGAACGGACTCTATGGCTACACCTTC.

V is TRBV6-5 and J is TRBJ1-3; D is unclear. The CDR3 runs 16 residues. Germline V CDR1 and CDR2: MNHEY, SVGAGI. Deletions cut 2 bases from V and 0 bases from J, with 11 bases between. DNA for the CDR3: TGTGCCAGCAGTTACGGTCCGGGGAGCTCTGGAAACACCATATATTTT. The encoded protein is CASSYGPGSSGNTIYF.

This clone has more than one count but fewer than ten. The CDR3 DNA sequence: TGTGCCAGTAGTTCAGCAGGGGGCGATCAGCCCCAGCATTTT. Protein: CASSSAGGDQPQHF. The chain links TRBV19 to TRBJ1-5; 8 positions agree with TRBD1. Germline loops: CDR1 LNHDA, CDR2 SQIVND (reference sequence). The CDR3 is made up of 14 amino acids. The V and J ends lost 5 bases and 5 bases, in that order; junction bases with no gene match: 5.

J is TRBJ1-2 and V is TRBV7-2, with TRBD1 identical over 10 bases. Germline CDR1 reads SGHTA; CDR2 reads FQGNSA. There are 15 residues in the CDR3. With 0 bases clipped from V and 4 bases from J, the junction kept 2 bases outside the gene matches. The CDR3 DNA reads TGTGCCAGCAGCTTAGCGACAGGGGGCCCCTATGGCTACACCTTC. Translated, it gives CASSLATGGPYGYTF.

The V gene is TRBV4-2, the J gene TRBJ2-5; TRBD2 might be the D (5 bases). Per the germline V gene, CDR1 is LGHNA and CDR2 is YNFKEQ. CDR3 length equals 18 residues. V was shortened by 0 bases and J by 6 bases, with 23 bases between the two germline ends. CDR3 sequence (DNA): TGTGCCAGCAGCCAAGATCTTACCAATTTAGGGAGTGGGAAGACCCAGTACTTC. This codes for CASSQDLTNLGSGKTQYF.

The chain recombines TRBV6-5 with TRBJ1-6; weak D call: TRBD1 (6 bases). The ends were cut back, 5 bases at V and 10 bases at J, with 15 bases in the middle. This CDR3 has 14 residues. Germline CDR1 and CDR2: MNHEY and SVGAGI. The CDR3 nucleotides are TGTGCCAGCAGTCCTTCGACAGGAGAATCACCCCTCCACTTT. It yields the protein CASSPSTGESPLHF.

This clone was detected only once. V is TRBV21-1 and J is TRBJ1-2. TRBV21-1 is designated a pseudogene. The CDR3 consists of 13 residues. CDR3 amino acids: CASSTSSNYGYTF. CDR3 bases: TGTGCCAGCAGCACGTCCTCTAACTATGGCTACACCTTC.

The chain joins TRBV28 to TRBJ2-7; 7 nucleotides match TRBD2. With 8 bases clipped from V and 2 bases from J, the junction kept 9 bases outside the gene matches. Germline V CDR1 and CDR2: MDHEN, SYDVKM. The CDR3 covers 14 residues. The CDR3 DNA sequence: TGTGCCAGCCATGGCGGGGGAGCCCCCTACGAGCAGTACTTC. It specifies CASHGGGAPYEQYF.

The genes are TRBV5-1 and TRBJ1-2; 7 bases agree with TRBD1. V lost 4 bases, J lost 2 bases, and 8 bases stayed unmatched. Germline assignment: CDR1 SGHRS and CDR2 YFSETQ. The CDR3 length is 15 residues. In DNA, the CDR3 is TGCGCCAGCAGCACCCTACAGGGGAGGAACTATGGCTACACCTTC. Protein: CASSTLQGRNYGYTF.

The rearrangement links TRBV19 to TRBJ1-1, with TRBD1 matching over 10 bases. The V segment lost 3 bases and the J segment 3 bases; nucleotides outside the gene matches: 4. Germline CDR1 LNHDA, CDR2 SQIVND (reference sequence). The CDR3 spans 15 residues. The CDR3 nucleotides are TGTGCCAGTAGTATTTCCGGGACAGGGGACACTGAAGCTTTCTTT. Residues: CASSISGTGDTEAFF.

This sequence joins TRBV5-1 and TRBJ2-7; 7 nucleotides line up with TRBD1. The CDR3 spans 15 residues. Germline CDR1 is SGHRS and CDR2 is YFSETQ. V trimming: 3 bases; J trimming: 2 bases; junction bases outside the gene matches: 8. The CDR3 coding sequence is TGCGCCAGCAGCTCGTTTTCGACAGGGACCTACGAGCAGTACTTC. This codes for CASSSFSTGTYEQYF. Full variable domain (missing parts from reference TRBV5-1 and TRBJ2-7): KAGVTQTPRYLIKTRGQQVTLSCSPISGHRSVSWYQQTPGQGLQFLFEYFSETQRNKGNFPGRFSGRQFSNSRSEMNVSTLELGDSALYLCASSSFSTGTYEQYFGPGTRLTVT.

The gene calls are TRBV5-4 and TRBJ1-2; D is ambiguous. CDR3 size: 13 residues. The germline V gene encodes CDR1 SGHNT and CDR2 YYREEE (reference sequence). V was cut by 4 bases and J by 7 bases, with 14 bases left in between. The CDR3 DNA follows: TGTGCCAGCAGCATGGGGAATTCGGGTGGCTACACCTTC. Translation: CASSMGNSGGYTF.

In DNA, the CDR3 is TGTGCCAGCAGCCAACCAGGGACAGGAAATGAAAAACTGTTTTTT. Residues: CASSQPGTGNEKLFF. The chain uses TRBV3-1 (or the pseudogene TRBV3-2) and TRBJ1-4, with 8 bases matching TRBD1. Losses at the gene ends were 2 bases for V and 5 bases for J; bases not matched to a gene: 4. Germline V gene data show CDR1 as LGHDT and CDR2 as YNNKEL (reference sequence). The CDR3 consists of 15 residues.

The rearrangement uses TRBV5-4 and TRBJ2-1; 8 positions match TRBD2. The CDR3 is made up of 15 amino acids. Germline CDR1 and CDR2: SGHNT and YYREEE (reference sequence). With 1 base clipped from V and 2 bases from J, the junction kept 2 bases outside the gene matches. The CDR3 region has the DNA TGTGCCAGCAGCTTGCACGGGGGGGCCTACAATGAGCAGTTCTTC. This encodes CASSLHGGAYNEQFF.

The chain has TRBV5-1 and TRBJ1-5, with TRBD1 matching 8 bases. The CDR3 has 15 amino acids. Per germline, CDR1 SGHRS and CDR2 YFSETQ. The V segment lost 4 bases and the J segment 5 bases; nucleotides outside the gene matches: 8. The CDR3 sequence: CASSPLQGGDQPQHF. The DNA for the CDR3 is TGCGCCAGCAGCCCGCTACAGGGGGGGGATCAGCCCCAGCATTTT.

The V call is TRBV3-1 (or the pseudogene TRBV3-2), the J call TRBJ1-2; D remains ambiguous. The CDR3 has 13 residues. Per the germline V gene, CDR1 is LGHDT and CDR2 is YNNKEL (reference sequence). Trimming stripped 4 bases from V and 6 bases from J, with 12 bases between. The CDR3 is CASSLKSRNGYTF. The CDR3 DNA reads as TGTGCCAGCAGCCTCAAATCGCGGAATGGCTACACCTTC.

This chain joins TRBV3-1 (or the pseudogene TRBV3-2) and TRBJ2-3; 8 bases fit TRBD2. J lost 6 bases, V lost 5 bases, and 7 bases had no gene match. The CDR3 consists of 14 residues. Germline CDR1 is LGHDT and CDR2 is YNNKEL (reference sequence). The CDR3 nucleotides read TGTGCCAGCAGCGCGGGAGGCACACCGGATACGCAGTATTTT. This encodes CASSAGGTPDTQYF.

This chain uses TRBV5-6 with TRBJ1-2, with 8 bases aligning to TRBD1. Germline CDR1 is SGHDT and CDR2 is YYEEEE. The CDR3 extends over 13 amino acids. The junction had 3 bases not matched to a gene; V was cut back by 4 bases and J by 4 bases. This CDR3 reads CASSKDRVYGYTF. In DNA, the CDR3 is TGTGCCAGCAGCAAGGACAGGGTCTATGGCTACACCTTC.

To note about this clone: Other DNA sequences in the same sample also yield this CDR3. The chain uses TRBV6-5 and TRBJ2-3; no reliable D call. The CDR3 length is 13 residues. CDR1 is MNHEY, CDR2 SVGAGI, per germline. V was clipped by 6 bases and J by 1 base, with 8 bases between them. CDR3 sequence: CASSPPGTDTQYF. DNA of the CDR3: TGTGCCAGCAGCCCCCCTGGCACAGATACGCAGTATTTT.

About this clone: At one end the junction does not follow the germline gene, possibly because of a read error. The chain employs TRBV2 and TRBJ1-5; D unresolved. Germline V lookup: CDR1 SNHLY, CDR2 FYNNEI. The CDR3 runs to 12 residues. In nucleotides, the CDR3 is TGTGCCAGCAGTGGGGCAGGAAGAACCCTGGGTTTT. It translates to CASSGAGRTLGF.

V usage is TRBV2 and J usage is TRBJ2-7, with 7 bases lining up with TRBD2. The length of the CDR3 is 15 residues. J was trimmed by 4 bases and V by 7 bases; bases with no gene match: 13. Looked up from germline, CDR1 is SNHLY and CDR2 is FYNNEI. In nucleotides, the CDR3 is TGTGCCAGCACCATATCCCGGGGTAGCGGGTACGAGCAGTACTTC. Translated, it gives CASTISRGSGYEQYF.

The chain is built from TRBV24-1 and TRBJ2-3, with D maybe TRBD1 (5 bases). Germline-derived CDR1 and CDR2 are KGHDR and SFDVKD. Trimming left V 4 bases short and J 0 bases short, with 16 bases between. The CDR3 loop spans 17 amino acids. The CDR3 loop is CATSDPTGDLSTDTQYF. In nucleotides, the CDR3 is TGTGCCACCAGTGACCCTACAGGAGACCTTAGCACAGATACGCAGTATTTT.

This chain connects TRBV3-1 (or the pseudogene TRBV3-2) to TRBJ1-5; D ambiguous. The CDR3 totals 13 residues. The V and J ends lost 4 bases and 1 base respectively, with 5 bases between them. Germline V CDR1 and CDR2: LGHDT, YNNKEL (reference sequence). The CDR3 here is CASSRASNQPQHF. The CDR3, as DNA: TGTGCCAGCAGCCGAGCCAGCAATCAGCCCCAGCATTTT.

A single count supports this clone. The chain employs TRBV5-1 and TRBJ1-5, with TRBD1 identical over 8 bases. Unmatched junction bases numbered 6, after V lost 4 bases and J lost 0 bases. Germline values: CDR1 SGHRS, CDR2 YFSETQ. The length of the CDR3 is 16 residues. The CDR3 DNA reads TGCGCCAGCAGCCCCGGGACAGGCTATAGCAATCAGCCCCAGCATTTT. Translating it yields CASSPGTGYSNQPQHF. The whole variable domain, filled in from reference TRBV5-1 and TRBJ1-5, reads KAGVTQTPRYLIKTRGQQVTLSCSPISGHRSVSWYQQTPGQGLQFLFEYFSETQRNKGNFPGRFSGRQFSNSRSEMNVSTLELGDSALYLCASSPGTGYSNQPQHFGDGTRLSIL.